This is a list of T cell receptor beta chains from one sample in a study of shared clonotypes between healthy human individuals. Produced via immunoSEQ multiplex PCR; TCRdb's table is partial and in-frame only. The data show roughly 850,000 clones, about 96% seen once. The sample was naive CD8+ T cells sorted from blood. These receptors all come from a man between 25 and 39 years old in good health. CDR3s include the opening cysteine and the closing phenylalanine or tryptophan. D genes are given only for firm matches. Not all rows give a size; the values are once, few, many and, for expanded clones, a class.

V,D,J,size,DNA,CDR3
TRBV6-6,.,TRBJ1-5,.,TGTGCCAGCAGCGCCGGGGGCAATCAGCCCCAGCATTTT,CASSAGGNQPQHF
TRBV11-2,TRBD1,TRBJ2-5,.,TGTGCCAGCAGCTTAGATCTATGGACAGGGTATTCGGAGACCCAGTACTTC,CASSLDLWTGYSETQYF
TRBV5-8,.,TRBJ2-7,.,TGTGCCAGCAGCCGACAGAGCTCCTACGAGCAGTACTTC,CASSRQSSYEQYF
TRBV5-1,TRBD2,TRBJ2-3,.,TGCGCCAGCAGCCCTGTTTGGGAGGGGTTCACAGATACGCAGTATTTT,CASSPVWEGFTDTQYF
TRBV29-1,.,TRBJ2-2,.,TGCAGCGTTGAAGATGGGGGTGAGGCCGGGTTCGGGGAGCTGTTTTTT,CSVEDGGEAGFGELFF
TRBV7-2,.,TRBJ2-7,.,TGTGCCAGCAGCTCACCCGTCTTAATAGGCCGTGGTGGGTACGAGCAGTACTTC,CASSSPVLIGRGGYEQYF
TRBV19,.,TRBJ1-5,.,TGTGCCAGTAAGGGCCAAGGAACTTTACAGCCCCAGCATTTT,CASKGQGTLQPQHF
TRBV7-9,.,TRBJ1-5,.,TGTGCCAGCAGTATCACAGGGTTGGACCAGCATTTT,CASSITGLDQHF
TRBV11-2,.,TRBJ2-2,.,TGTGCCAGCGACAACACCGGGGAGCTGTTTTTT,CASDNTGELFF
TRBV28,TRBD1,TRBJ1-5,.,TGTGCCAGCAGTCAATTCAAGGGGGCAAACCAGCCCCAGCATTTT,CASSQFKGANQPQHF
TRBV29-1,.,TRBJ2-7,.,TGCAGCGTTGAAGGGACAGTTGAAGGCATTGATCGGCAGTACTTC,CSVEGTVEGIDRQYF
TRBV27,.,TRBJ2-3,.,TGTGCCAGCAGGGCGTTAGGGTCCACAGATACGCAGTATTTT,CASRALGSTDTQYF
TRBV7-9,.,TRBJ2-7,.,TGTGCCAGCAGCTCGACGGGGGCAGTAAGCTCGTACGAGCAGTACTTC,CASSSTGAVSSYEQYF
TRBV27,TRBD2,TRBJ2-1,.,TGTGCCAGCAGTTTTAGCGGGAGTCGGAATGAGCAGTTCTTC,CASSFSGSRNEQFF
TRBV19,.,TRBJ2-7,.,TGTGCCAGTAGTCCAGCCGGGACATCTAGACACGAGCAGTACTTC,CASSPAGTSRHEQYF
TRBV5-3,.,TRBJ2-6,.,TGTGCCAGAAGCTTGGACGTATCCTCTGGGGCCAACGTCCTGACTTTC,CARSLDVSSGANVLTF
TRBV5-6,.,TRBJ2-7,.,TGTGCCAGCAGCTTGGGGACTGGCGAGCAGTACTTC,CASSLGTGEQYF
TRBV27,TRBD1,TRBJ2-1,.,TGTGCCAGCAGTGGACAGGGTTCCTACAATGAGCAGTTCTTC,CASSGQGSYNEQFF
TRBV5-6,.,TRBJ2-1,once,TGTGCCAGCAGCGCAGGGTTTCTCTACAATGAGCAGTTCTTC,CASSAGFLYNEQFF
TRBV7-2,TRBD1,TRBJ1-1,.,TGTGCCAGCAGCATTGGACAGGGGCTACGCCAGCGTGTCACTGAAGCTTTCTTT,CASSIGQGLRQRVTEAFF
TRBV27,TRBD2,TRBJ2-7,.,TGTGCCAGCAGTTCCATTCCGGGGTCGACTAGCGGACCCTACGAGCAGTACTTC,CASSSIPGSTSGPYEQYF
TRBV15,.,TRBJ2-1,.,TGTGCCACCAGCAGAGTAGAGGAGCAGTTCTTC,CATSRVEEQFF
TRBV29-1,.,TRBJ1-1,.,TGCAGCGTTTTCGCTGGGAAGATGAACACTGAAGCTTTCTTT,CSVFAGKMNTEAFF
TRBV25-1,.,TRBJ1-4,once,TGTGCCAGCAGTGAAAGTAGTTCAACTAATGAAAAACTGTTTTTT,CASSESSSTNEKLFF
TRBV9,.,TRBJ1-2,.,TGTGCCAGCAGCGTCCGGGGGTATGGCTACACCTTC,CASSVRGYGYTF
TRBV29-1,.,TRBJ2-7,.,TGCAGCGTCCGGGACGGATCCTACGAGCAGTACTTC,CSVRDGSYEQYF
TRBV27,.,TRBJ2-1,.,TGTGCCAGCAGTTTAAGGAACAATCGCAATGAGCAGTTCTTC,CASSLRNNRNEQFF
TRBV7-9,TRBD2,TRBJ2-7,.,TGTGCCAGCAGCACGCTCGAGACTAGCGGGTTACTGGGGCAGTACTTC,CASSTLETSGLLGQYF
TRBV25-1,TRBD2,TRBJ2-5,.,TGTGCCAGCAGTGACTCTAGCGGGACCGAAGAGACCCAGTACTTC,CASSDSSGTEETQYF
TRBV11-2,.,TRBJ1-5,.,TGTGCCAGCAGCCGCGGGGAGGGGCTCAATCAGCCCCAGCATTTT,CASSRGEGLNQPQHF
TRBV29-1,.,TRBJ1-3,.,TGCAGCGTCGGGGGTCACTCTGGAAACACCATATATTTT,CSVGGHSGNTIYF
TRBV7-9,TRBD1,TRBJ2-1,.,TGTGCCAGCAGCTTAGCCTTCGGGACAGACAATGAGCAGTTCTTC,CASSLAFGTDNEQFF
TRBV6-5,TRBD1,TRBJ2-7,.,TGTGCCAGCAGACACGACAGGGGAGGCCAGTACTTC,CASRHDRGGQYF
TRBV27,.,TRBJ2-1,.,TGTGCCAGCAGTTTAGTAGCGGAAGGATTTGGTGAGCAGTTCTTC,CASSLVAEGFGEQFF
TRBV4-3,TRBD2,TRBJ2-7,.,TGCGCCAGCAGCCAATCTATTTCCGGGACTATTGGCGAGCAGTACTTC,CASSQSISGTIGEQYF
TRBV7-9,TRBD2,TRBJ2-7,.,TGTGCCAGCAGCCCGGGGACTAGCGGGAGTGTTGGCGAGCAGTACTTC,CASSPGTSGSVGEQYF
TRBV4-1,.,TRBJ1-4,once,TGCGCCAGCAGCCAATTTGAGGACAGAGGGTATAATGAAAAACTGTTTTTT,CASSQFEDRGYNEKLFF
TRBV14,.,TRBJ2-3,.,TGTGCCAGCAGCCAAGATCGATGGAAAGACGGGAGTTCGACAGATACGCAGTATTTT,CASSQDRWKDGSSTDTQYF
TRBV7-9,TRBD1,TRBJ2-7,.,TGTGCCAGCAGCCCATGGGGCCAGGGGGCCTACGAGCAGTACTTC,CASSPWGQGAYEQYF
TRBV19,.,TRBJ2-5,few,TGTGCCAGTGGTTTCGGACGGGTGCTGGAGACCCAGTACTTC,CASGFGRVLETQYF
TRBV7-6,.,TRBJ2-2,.,TGTGCCAGCAGCTCTAACACCGGGGAGCTGTTTTTT,CASSSNTGELFF
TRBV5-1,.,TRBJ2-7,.,TGCGCCAGCAGCTTGGCCGGAGGGCAGAACCACGAGCAGTACTTC,CASSLAGGQNHEQYF
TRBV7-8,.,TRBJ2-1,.,TGTGCCAGCAGCTTAAGGCTAGCGAACAATGAGCAGTTCTTC,CASSLRLANNEQFF
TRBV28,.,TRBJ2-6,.,TGTGCCAGCAGTGCCTCGGCCTCTGGGGCCAACGTCCTGACTTTC,CASSASASGANVLTF
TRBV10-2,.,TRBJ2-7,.,TGCGCCAGCAGTGGGGTATCCAGCGGAGGGGGTTTCTACGAGCAGTACTTC,CASSGVSSGGGFYEQYF
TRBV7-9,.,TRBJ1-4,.,TGTGCCAGCAGCTTACCCGGAACAGGAGGGGCTAATGAAAAACTGTTTTTT,CASSLPGTGGANEKLFF
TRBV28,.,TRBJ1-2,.,TGTGCCAGCAGTTTAGAGGGACATATACCAAATCACTTC,CASSLEGHIPNHF
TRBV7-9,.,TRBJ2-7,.,TGTGCCAGCAGCTTAGAAAGGGGCGGCCCTTACGAGCAGTACTTC,CASSLERGGPYEQYF
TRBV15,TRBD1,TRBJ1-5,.,TGTGCCACCAGCAGGGGACAGAATACGATAAGCAATCAGCCCCAGCATTTT,CATSRGQNTISNQPQHF
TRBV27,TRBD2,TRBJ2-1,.,TGTGCCAGCAGTTTACTAGCGGTATACAATGAGCAGTTCTTC,CASSLLAVYNEQFF
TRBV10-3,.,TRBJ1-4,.,TGTGCCATCAGTATGGCACAGGGTAGTAATGAAAAACTGTTTTTT,CAISMAQGSNEKLFF
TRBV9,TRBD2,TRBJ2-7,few,TGTGCCAGCAGCCCAGAAGGGACTAGCGGTCCTTCCTACGAGCAGTACTTC,CASSPEGTSGPSYEQYF
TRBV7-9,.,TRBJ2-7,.,TGTGCCAGCAGCTTAGCTGGCGGTCAAGGAGCCTACGAGCAGTACTTC,CASSLAGGQGAYEQYF